Listed below are T cell receptor beta chains from one sample, sequenced in a study of blood T cell repertoires in COVID-19. TCRdb's copy holds only in-frame clones and misses some; the assay was immunoSEQ multiplex PCR. The table includes fewer than 350,000 clones, over 75% detected once. Sequencing was done on a sample of peripheral blood. The receptor source for this set is a young woman with COVID-19, enrolled during active disease. Each CDR3 is given without its conserved first and last residue. Fields, in order: V gene, J gene, CDR3 protein.

>TRBV30|TRBJ1-1
AWSVAGNTEAF
>TRBV19|TRBJ2-1
ASSMSSGETYNEQF
>TRBV11-2|TRBJ2-7
ASSSRGGDYEQY
>TRBV2|TRBJ2-6
ASSERVSGANVLT
>TRBV5-1|TRBJ1-1
ASSRRDMNTEAF
>TRBV6-5|TRBJ2-3
ASGPLTDTQY
>TRBV7-6|TRBJ2-5
ASSLGTGGLQETQY
>TRBV7-9|TRBJ1-2
ASSGGRPNNYGYT
>TRBV2|TRBJ1-5
ASSPRGTGGGPQH
>TRBV27|TRBJ1-6
ASNPRDRIDSPLH
>TRBV19|TRBJ2-1
ASSPPGLRYNEQF
>TRBV2|TRBJ2-5
ASNRNGQETQY
>TRBV7-6|TRBJ1-1
ASSLVTPGVLNTEAF
>TRBV7-9|TRBJ2-2
ASSPPGQGTPNTGELF
>TRBV15|TRBJ2-5
ATSRGGQETQY
>TRBV28|TRBJ2-6
ASSSDRGPGGANVLT
>TRBV28|TRBJ1-2
ASSSGDRYGYT
>TRBV28|TRBJ1-4
ASSLPGSNEKLF
>TRBV13|TRBJ2-4
ASSWNRQQGENIQY
>TRBV5-1|TRBJ2-7
ASSVAGGVEQY
>TRBV19|TRBJ2-5
ASSSRDNQETQY
>TRBV5-5|TRBJ1-4
ASRRDGGNEKLF
>TRBV11-2|TRBJ2-1
ASTERGYNEQF
>TRBV4-2|TRBJ2-5
ASSQDLLGGARLETQY
>TRBV5-1|TRBJ2-2
ASSWGSGGTGELF
>TRBV29-1|TRBJ1-1
SVLGENTEAF
>TRBV19|TRBJ1-5
ASNGDRDRSQPQH
>TRBV12-5|TRBJ1-2
ASGKQGTYGYT
>TRBV4-1|TRBJ2-2
ASSQLLAGTNTGELF
>TRBV28|TRBJ1-2
ASSQARRYT
>TRBV5-4|TRBJ2-3
ASSPWTADTQY
>TRBV7-3|TRBJ2-7
ASSPGTLNYEQY
>TRBV5-1|TRBJ1-2
ASSRVGEDWNT
>TRBV9|TRBJ2-1
ASSVSGYLSYNEQF
>TRBV27|TRBJ2-5
ASGSTSGSETQY
>TRBV28|TRBJ1-5
ASSLTGSQPQH
>TRBV4-1|TRBJ2-3
ASSQGLAVTDTQY
>TRBV9|TRBJ2-7
ASSVAPSGRAYEQY
>TRBV6-5|TRBJ2-7
ASTRLGEQY
>TRBV7-9|TRBJ2-5
ASSLDLGAVETQY
>TRBV3-1/TRBV3-2|TRBJ2-7
ASSPMPLGAGQY
>TRBV28|TRBJ2-3
ASSSQGRSTYTQY
>TRBV28|TRBJ2-1
ASSAGNEQF
>TRBV5-6|TRBJ2-3
ASSLRQTDTQY
>TRBV3-1/TRBV3-2|TRBJ2-1
ASSQDSGVSYNEQF
>TRBV7-3|TRBJ2-5
ASSLGPVETQY
>TRBV5-5|TRBJ2-2
ASSDKGDRNTGELF
>TRBV2|TRBJ2-3
ASSVLAGRTDTQY
>TRBV28|TRBJ1-3
ASSGQQLGNTIY
>TRBV10-2|TRBJ2-3
ASMATDTQY
>TRBV5-1|TRBJ2-1
ASSPRGFDNEQF